The 27 T cell receptor beta chains below all came from one sample that was sequenced in a study of CD4 and CD8 cells across lung adenocarcinoma regions. Each CDR3 protein gets one entry after TCRdb re-called the PCR reads with MiXCR. The repertoire has under 20,000 distinct CDR3 sequences, about 50% of them found once; the top ten carry less than 40%. The sequencing sample was made of CD8+ T cells from the margin of a lung tumor. The receptors were sampled from a male donor with lung adenocarcinoma. The CD4 and CD8 labels of this study may be unreliable.

The V and J genes are TRBV6-1 and TRBJ2-5, with 8 bases identical to TRBD2. Germline-derived CDR1 and CDR2 are MNHNS and SASEGT. The CDR3 sequence is 14 residues long. The CDR3 bases are TGTGCGGGCAGCGGAGCGGGAGACCAAGAGACCCAGTACTTC. It is translated as CAGSGAGDQETQYF.

This clonotype was seen a few times. The V gene is TRBV6-5, the J gene TRBJ2-5; TRBD2 matches at 7 bases. Trimming at V came to 2 bases and at J to 4 bases, leaving 4 bases not matched to a gene. This CDR3 has 14 amino acids. CDR1 and CDR2 (germline): MNHEY, SVGAGI. This CDR3 reads CASSYGGVRETQYF. The CDR3 DNA sequence: TGTGCCAGCAGTTACGGGGGGGTGCGAGAGACCCAGTACTTC.

The chain links TRBV27 to TRBJ1-2; maybe TRBD1 (5 bases). The CDR3 consists of 15 residues. Germline CDR1 is MNHEY and CDR2 is SMNVEV (reference sequence). Trimming took 5 bases from V and 6 from J, leaving 19 bases between them. The CDR3 region has the DNA TGTGCCAGCAGTCCCGGGGAGGGGAAACGAGATGGCTACACCTTC. Its translation: CASSPGEGKRDGYTF.

Notes on this clonotype: At one boundary the junction diverges from the germline segment, which might be a read error. The chain is built from TRBV6-5 and TRBJ2-3; D is perhaps TRBD1 (6 bases). The J call may be mistaken, given a closer DNA end match to TRBJ2-5. CDR1 MNHEY and CDR2 SVGAGI come from the germline V gene. The CDR3 has 15 amino acids. Here the CDR3 DNA reads TGTGCCAGGAGTTACGGGGCAGGGGACACAGATACCCAGTACTTC. It translates to CARSYGAGDTDTQYF.

In its sample, this clonotype was seen many times. This sequence joins TRBV7-2 and TRBJ2-1, with TRBD2 matching 13 bases. The J call may be faulty, since TRBJ2-7 better matches the DNA end. The CDR3 loop spans 16 amino acids. The V gene's germline CDR1 is SGHTA and CDR2 FQGNSA. CDR3: CASSLDGTSGTYEQYF. CDR3 in DNA: TGTGCCAGCAGCCTAGACGGGACTAGCGGGACTTACGAGCAGTACTTC.

This clonotype has just one count. The chain couples TRBV10-1 to TRBJ2-3; 9 bases align to TRBD2. Losses at the gene ends were 6 bases for V and 6 bases for J; bases not matched to a gene: 7. Germline loops: CDR1 WNHNN, CDR2 SYGVQD (reference sequence). The CDR3 runs 14 residues. The CDR3 loop reads CASSLSGRMDTQYF. CDR3 DNA sequence: TGCGCCAGCAGCCTTAGCGGGAGAATGGATACGCAGTATTTT.

Concerning this clonotype itself: It is unclear where the CDR3 begins or ends on the DNA, so no DNA is shown, and the CDR3 is as TCRdb lists it. This chain links TRBV25-1 with TRBJ2-6; the table's D call, TRBD1, was not checked against the DNA. The CDR3 sequence runs 19 residues, both termini included. The germline gives CDR1 MGHDK, CDR2 SYGVNS. CDR3 region: CASSGAAQGVGSGSNELSF.

This sequence joins TRBV6-1 and TRBJ2-1, with a weak D call TRBD2 (7 bases). The J call may not be correct, given that the DNA end is closer to TRBJ2-7. CDR3 length equals 14 residues. Germline V lookup: CDR1 MNHNS, CDR2 SASEGT. The CDR3 DNA sequence: TGTGCGGGCACGGGGGGCCGGGACACAGATACGCAGTACTTC. It is translated as CAGTGGRDTDTQYF.

On this clonotype itself: One end of the junction varies from germline; a read error may be responsible. This sequence joins TRBV28 and TRBJ2-3, with D tentatively TRBD2 (6 bases). The germline V gene encodes CDR1 MDHEN and CDR2 SYDVKM. This CDR3 spans 16 amino acids. The CDR3 nucleotides read TGTGCCAGCAGTGGTGCGGGGCCGTGCGCCACAGACACGCAGTACTTT. Protein: CASSGAGPCATDTQYF.

The chain links TRBV6-5 to TRBJ2-1; 7 bases map to TRBD2. Trimming took 2 bases from V and 8 from J; bases not matched to a gene: 6. The CDR3 has 14 residues. Germline V CDR1 and CDR2: MNHEY, SVGAGI. The DNA of the CDR3 is TGTGCCAGCAGTTACGATCTCCGGGGGGATGAGCAGTTCTTC. The encoded protein is CASSYDLRGDEQFF.

The rearrangement links TRBV4-1 to TRBJ2-3; 10 bases fit TRBD2. This CDR3 is 16 amino acids long. Germline CDR1 reads MGHRA; CDR2 reads YSYEKL. The J segment lost 6 bases and the V segment lost 5 bases, leaving 11 bases of the junction unmatched. CDR3 residues: CASSGLAGAVRDTQYF. CDR3 DNA sequence: TGCGCCAGCAGCGGCCTAGCGGGAGCCGTCAGGGATACGCAGTATTTT.

The chain links TRBV25-1 to TRBJ2-1; 10 positions agree with TRBD2. V lost 6 bases to trimming and J lost 10 bases; unmatched junction nucleotides: 9. This CDR3 has 14 amino acids. The germline CDR1 and CDR2 sequences are MGHDK and SYGVNS. CDR3 in DNA: TGTGCCAGCAGAAACCTAGCGGGAGTGGGGGAGCAGTTCTTC. Its translation is CASRNLAGVGEQFF.

This clonotype has a count of ten or more. V and J are TRBV7-6 and TRBJ2-1; D gene uncertain. The J call may be faulty, since TRBJ2-5 better matches the DNA end. Looked up from germline, CDR1 is SGHVS and CDR2 is FNYEAQ. This CDR3 has 13 amino acids. The DNA of the CDR3 is TGTGCCAGCAGCCCTCAGGAAATAGAGACCCAGTACTTC. This sequence encodes CASSPQEIETQYF.

This clonotype was recorded at least ten times. This rearrangement joins TRBV27 to TRBJ2-7; maybe TRBD2 (5 bases). CDR3 length equals 13 residues. Germline CDR1 and CDR2: MNHEY and SMNVEV (reference sequence). V lost 6 bases and J 3 bases, leaving 12 bases between the germline ends. The CDR3 DNA is TGTGCCAGCAGATACAGACGGGGCTACGAGCAGTACTTC. Translation: CASRYRRGYEQYF.

The chain links TRBV6-1 to TRBJ2-1; the match to TRBD1 covers 9 bases. The J call is doubtful: the DNA matches TRBJ2-7 better. CDR3 length: 15 residues. Germline CDR1 reads MNHNS; CDR2 reads SASEGT. The CDR3 nucleotides are TGTGCCAGCAGTCCACAGGGGGCGGGGGTATACGAGCAGTACTTC. This encodes CASSPQGAGVYEQYF.

The V and J genes are TRBV6-1 and TRBJ1-1; 7 nucleotides align to TRBD1. V gave up 5 bases and J gave up 8 bases; unmatched junction bases: 11. This CDR3 region has 14 residues. Germline V gene data show CDR1 as MNHNS and CDR2 as SASEGT. The CDR3 nucleotides are TGTGCCAGCAGTCCTCCTTGGACAGGCGAAGAAGCTTTCTTT. Its protein is CASSPPWTGEEAFF.

The rearrangement links TRBV6-5 to TRBJ2-2; D gene uncertain. Germline V gene lookup returns CDR1 MNHEY and CDR2 SVGAGI. There are 12 residues in the CDR3. Trimming removed 6 bases from V and 6 bases from J, with 8 bases in between. CDR3 sequence reads: CASSLVAGELFF. CDR3 coding DNA: TGTGCCAGCAGCTTAGTTGCCGGGGAGCTGTTTTTT.

As concerns this clonotype: At one end the junction does not follow the germline gene, possibly because of a read error. The rearrangement joins TRBV11-2 to TRBJ2-1; the match to TRBD2 covers 10 bases. The CDR3 runs to 14 residues. Germline CDR1 reads SGHAT; CDR2 reads FQNNGV. The CDR3 DNA sequence: TGTGCCAGCAGCTTAGAGCCTAGCGGGAGTGAGCCAGTCTTC. Translated, it gives CASSLEPSGSEPVF.

This clonotype was observed a handful of times. V and J are TRBV6-1 and TRBJ2-5; 8 nucleotides align to TRBD2. The CDR3 runs to 12 residues. Germline V gives CDR1 MNHNS, CDR2 SASEGT. CDR3 residues: CAFSGEGETQYF. The CDR3 nucleotides read TGTGCTTTTAGCGGGGAGGGAGAGACCCAGTACTTC.

About this clonotype itself: Relative to the germline gene, one junction end is altered; a read error may explain this. This rearrangement joins TRBV6-5 to TRBJ2-5, with a possible D match to TRBD2 (6 bases). Germline CDR1 MNHEY, CDR2 SVGAGI. The CDR3 is 15 amino acids. CDR3 sequence (DNA): TGTGCCAGCAGTTACAGCGGAGGGGACCAAGAGACGCAGTACTTC. Translating it yields CASSYSGGDQETQYF.

Concerning this clonotype itself: The junction differs from germline at one of its ends, possibly a read error. The J gene is TRBJ2-4, the V gene TRBV6-1; possibly TRBD1 for D (6 bases). In germline, CDR1 is MNHNS, CDR2 SASEGT. There are 14 residues in the CDR3. The CDR3 DNA sequence: TGCGCCAGCAGGGGCCTGTGGGCCAAAAACACGCAGTACTTC. Translating it yields CASRGLWAKNTQYF.

A few counts support this clonotype. This chain joins TRBV6-1 and TRBJ2-1, with no clear D. The V gene's germline CDR1 is MNHNS and CDR2 SASEGT. The V end was cut by 6 bases, the J end by 6 bases, with 6 bases between. CDR3 length: 11 residues. The CDR3 protein is CASRNSNEQFF. CDR3 bases: TGTGCCAGCAGGAACAGCAATGAGCAGTTCTTC.

The rearrangement joins TRBV11-3 to TRBJ2-3, with D perhaps TRBD1 (5 bases). This CDR3 has 16 residues. The germline V gene encodes CDR1 SGHNT and CDR2 YENEEA. Trimming stripped 3 bases from V and 3 bases from J, with 16 bases between. CDR3 region: CASSLLAGPGTDTQYF. The CDR3 region has the DNA TGTGCCAGCAGCTTGCTGGCAGGGCCGGGTACAGATACGCAGTATTTT.

This clonotype was found a few times. The rearrangement links TRBV6-1 to TRBJ2-4; D remains unclear. CDR1 and CDR2 (germline): MNHNS, SASEGT. The CDR3 runs to 17 residues. With 3 bases removed from V and 1 base from J, the gap between germline ends came to 16 bases. CDR3 amino acids: CASSEQQPRSAKNIQYF. The CDR3 DNA follows: TGTGCCAGCAGTGAGCAGCAACCAAGGAGTGCCAAAAACATTCAGTACTTC.

There are a few counts of this clonotype. The gene calls are TRBV6-1 and TRBJ2-3; no reliable D call. Trimming shortened V by 7 bases and J by 6 bases, and 17 bases separated the two germline ends. The germline V gene encodes CDR1 MNHNS and CDR2 SASEGT. This CDR3 contains 14 residues. CDR3 nucleotides: TGTGCCAGCACAGGCCCAGTTGGAGTGGATACGCAGTATTTT. Its translation is CASTGPVGVDTQYF.

This clonotype was seen many times. The rearrangement uses TRBV28 and TRBJ2-1, with a tentative D call TRBD2 (6 bases). The CDR3 length is 14 residues. The V and J ends lost 3 bases and 5 bases respectively, with 11 bases between them. Per the germline V gene, CDR1 is MDHEN and CDR2 is SYDVKM. The CDR3 nucleotides are TGTGCCAGCAGTTTTGGCGGGACGAACAATGAGCAGTTCTTC. As protein: CASSFGGTNNEQFF.

This clonotype has only a few counts. V is TRBV6-1 and J is TRBJ2-1; 9 bases map to TRBD1. The CDR3 contains 16 residues. Losses at the gene ends were 9 bases for V and 8 bases for J; bases not matched to a gene: 17. Looked up from germline, CDR1 is MNHNS and CDR2 is SASEGT. CDR3 in amino acids: CASDKDRGGGGDEQFF. For the CDR3, the DNA is TGTGCCAGTGACAAGGACAGGGGCGGCGGGGGCGATGAGCAGTTCTTC.